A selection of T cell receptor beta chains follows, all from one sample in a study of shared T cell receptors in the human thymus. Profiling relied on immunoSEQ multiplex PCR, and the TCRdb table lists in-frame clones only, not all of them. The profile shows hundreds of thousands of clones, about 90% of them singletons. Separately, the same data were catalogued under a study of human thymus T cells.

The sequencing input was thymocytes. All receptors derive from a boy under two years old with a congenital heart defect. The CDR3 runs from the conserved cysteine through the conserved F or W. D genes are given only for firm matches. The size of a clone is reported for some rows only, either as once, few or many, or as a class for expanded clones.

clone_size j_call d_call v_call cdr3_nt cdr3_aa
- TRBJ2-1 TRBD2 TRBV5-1 TGCGCCAGCAGCCTATTAGCGGGAGCGAATGAGCAGTTCTTC CASSLLAGANEQFF
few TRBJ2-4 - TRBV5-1 TGCGCCAGCAGCTTGGACAGGGCCAAAAACATTCAGTACTTC CASSLDRAKNIQYF
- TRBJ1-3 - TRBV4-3 TGCGCCAGCAGCCAAGATGGAGGCAGGGGCCCTGGAAACACCATATATTTT CASSQDGGRGPGNTIYF
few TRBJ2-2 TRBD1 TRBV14 TGTGCCAGCAGCCATCGACAGGGGAACACCGGGGAGCTGTTTTTT CASSHRQGNTGELFF
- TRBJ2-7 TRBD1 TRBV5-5 TGTGCCAGCAGCTTGGAAGGGGGCACCCCCTACGAGCAGTACTTC CASSLEGGTPYEQYF
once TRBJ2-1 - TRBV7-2 TGTGCCAGCAGCTCCCAAGACCCCGGGGTTCAAGGCAATGAGCAGTTCTTC CASSSQDPGVQGNEQFF
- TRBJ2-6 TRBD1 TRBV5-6 TGTGCCAGCATCCTGGGACAGGGGGCGATCTTATCTGGGGCCAACGTCCTGACTTTC CASILGQGAILSGANVLTF
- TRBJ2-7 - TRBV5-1 TGCGCCAGCAGCTCCATGCGCGGACAGTATAACGAGCAGTACTTC CASSSMRGQYNEQYF
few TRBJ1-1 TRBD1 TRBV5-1 TGCGCCAGCAGCCCCGGACAGGGGAACACTGAAGCTTTCTTT CASSPGQGNTEAFF
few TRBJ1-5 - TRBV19 TGTGCCAGTAGAGGACCGGAGGGGCCTAAACTTGATCAGCCCCAGCATTTT CASRGPEGPKLDQPQHF
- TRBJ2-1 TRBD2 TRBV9 TGTGCCAGCAGCGCCCCGGGACTAGCGGGATCACATGAGCAGTTCTTC CASSAPGLAGSHEQFF
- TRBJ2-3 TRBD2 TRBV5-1 TGCGCCAGCAGCTTTGATCTAGCGGGAGTTACCGATACGCAGTATTTT CASSFDLAGVTDTQYF
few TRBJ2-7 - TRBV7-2 TGTGCCAGCAGCTTAAATCTGACAGTCGGAAGATACGAGCAGTACTTC CASSLNLTVGRYEQYF
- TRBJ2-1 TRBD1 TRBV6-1 TGTGCCAGCAGGTACCTCAGGGGGCCCAATGAGCAGTTCTTC CASRYLRGPNEQFF
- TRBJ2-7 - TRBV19 TGTGCCAGTAGTATCGACGGGTATGGCGAGCAGTACTTC CASSIDGYGEQYF
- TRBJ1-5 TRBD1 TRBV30 TGTGCCTGGAGTGTCCCAGGGGGCTTAATCAATCAGCCCCAGCATTTT CAWSVPGGLINQPQHF
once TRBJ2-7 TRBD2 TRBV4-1 TGCGCCAGCAGCCAAGAGGGGGGACTAGCGGGGGGGTCCAGCTACGAGCAGTACTTC CASSQEGGLAGGSSYEQYF
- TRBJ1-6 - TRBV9 TGTGCCAGCAGCGTAGCGGGGGGGGACGGAGAAAATTCACCCCTCCACTTT CASSVAGGDGENSPLHF
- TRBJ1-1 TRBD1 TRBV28 TGTGCCAGCAGTTGGGGTCACAGGGGTCTCCGGGACACTGAAGCTTTCTTT CASSWGHRGLRDTEAFF
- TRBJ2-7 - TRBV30 TGTGCCTGGAGTGTAAAAAAAGGAGGGAAGGAGTCCTACGAGCAGTACTTC CAWSVKKGGKESYEQYF
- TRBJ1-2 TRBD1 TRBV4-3 TGCGCCAGCAGCCAAGTCGAGAGGGGACAGGAGAACTATGGCTACACCTTC CASSQVERGQENYGYTF
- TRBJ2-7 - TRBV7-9 TGTGCCAGCAGCCTCGTCCCACATCGAAGCTCCTACGAGCAGTACTTC CASSLVPHRSSYEQYF
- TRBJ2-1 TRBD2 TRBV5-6 TGTGCCAGCAGCACCCGACTAGCCCTCCCTCGGGATGAGCAGTTCTTC CASSTRLALPRDEQFF
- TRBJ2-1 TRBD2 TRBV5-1 TGCGCCAGCAGACTAGCGGGAGACATTGATGAGCAGTTCTTC CASRLAGDIDEQFF
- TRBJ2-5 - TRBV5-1 TGCGCCAGCAGCTTGGCCTCCGCCCGGGTCCAAGAGACCCAGTACTTC CASSLASARVQETQYF
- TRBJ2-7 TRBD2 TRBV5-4 TGTGCCAGCAGCCTCAATAGCGGGAGTCGTATCTACGAGCAGTACTTC CASSLNSGSRIYEQYF